The 26 T cell receptor beta chains below come from one sample, sequenced in a study of T cells in localized non-small cell lung cancer. Generated by immunoSEQ multiplex PCR, the TCRdb table keeps only in-frame clones and is missing some. Here the sample spans approximately 12,000 clones, 65% to 85% being singletons. The sample consisted of peripheral blood, taken before any cancer treatment. These TCRs come from a male donor aged 60 or over with stage I lung adenocarcinoma.

The chain carries TRBV7-8 and TRBJ1-1, with TRBD1 identical over 7 bases. The CDR3 runs 15 residues. The J segment lost 4 bases and the V segment lost 2 bases, leaving 7 bases of the junction unmatched. CDR1 and CDR2 from the germline V gene are SGHVS and FQNEAQ. The CDR3 nucleotides read TGTGCCAGCAGCTTATACGACAGGGTGGTCACTGAAGCTTTCTTT. Translating gives CASSLYDRVVTEAFF.

This clone has a single count. This chain uses TRBV11-2 with TRBJ2-1, with 7 nucleotides matching TRBD2. This CDR3 has 16 amino acids. The V and J ends lost 5 bases and 6 bases, in that order; junction bases with no gene match: 13. Germline-derived CDR1 and CDR2 are SGHAT and FQNNGV. The CDR3 sequence: CASSTIRTSQSNEQFF. DNA of the CDR3: TGTGCCAGCAGCACAATACGGACTAGTCAGTCCAATGAGCAGTTCTTC.

J is TRBJ2-1 and V is TRBV13; maybe TRBD1 (6 bases). Germline loops: CDR1 PRHDT, CDR2 FYEKMQ (reference sequence). There are 14 residues in the CDR3. Trimming cost V 5 bases and J 10 bases, with 18 bases left between them. The chain's CDR3 is CASSQDRGLGEQFF. CDR3 DNA: TGTGCCAGCAGCCAGGACAGAGGATTGGGGGAGCAGTTCTTC.

The chain recombines TRBV27 with TRBJ2-7, with TRBD1 identical over 9 bases. The V gene's germline CDR1 is MNHEY and CDR2 SMNVEV (reference sequence). Germline trimming cut 0 bases from V and 4 bases from J; bases unmatched to any gene: 16. The CDR3 is made up of 19 amino acids. The chain's CDR3 is CASSLSTAAWGQGLYEQYF. CDR3 bases: TGTGCCAGCAGTTTATCTACGGCAGCTTGGGGACAGGGACTTTACGAGCAGTACTTC.

This sequence joins TRBV14 and TRBJ2-1; D may be TRBD2 (6 bases). CDR1 SGHDN and CDR2 FVKESK come from the germline V gene. The CDR3 has 15 residues. Trimming took off 4 bases at V and 3 bases at J, with 13 bases between the two ends. Here the CDR3 reads CASSPLGGNYNEQFF. CDR3 nucleotides: TGTGCCAGCAGCCCCCTGGGGGGAAACTACAATGAGCAGTTCTTC.

The chain employs TRBV5-1 and TRBJ1-1; D is unresolved. V lost 4 bases, J lost 2 bases, and 12 bases lay in between. CDR1 SGHRS and CDR2 YFSETQ come from the germline V gene. This CDR3 has 14 residues. The CDR3 DNA is TGCGCCAGCAGCCAGAACACCGTCAACACTGAAGCTTTCTTT. Its protein product is CASSQNTVNTEAFF.

The J gene is TRBJ2-3, the V gene TRBV5-1; perhaps TRBD2 as D (6 bases). The CDR3 is 14 residues long. The germline V and J ends were trimmed by 2 bases and 3 bases, with 10 bases remaining between them. CDR1 is SGHRS, CDR2 YFSETQ, per germline. The CDR3 loop reads CASSLGGGTDTQYF. CDR3 nucleotides: TGCGCCAGCAGCTTAGGTGGAGGGACAGATACGCAGTATTTT.

This rearrangement joins TRBV4-1 to TRBJ2-1; 14 bases line up with TRBD2. Trimming took 3 bases from V and 4 from J; bases not matched to a gene: 11. This CDR3 spans 19 amino acids. Germline CDR1 is MGHRA and CDR2 is YSYEKL. The CDR3 is CASSHVGLAGGRIYNEQFF. For the CDR3, the DNA is TGCGCCAGCAGCCACGTTGGACTAGCGGGGGGAAGAATTTACAATGAGCAGTTCTTC.

The rearrangement joins TRBV5-8 to TRBJ1-4; TRBD1 is a possible D gene (6 bases). CDR3 length: 14 amino acids. V lost 4 bases to trimming and J lost 7 bases, with 14 bases between them. Germline values: CDR1 SGHTS, CDR2 YDEGEE. CDR3 region: CASSAGGRGEKLFF. CDR3 bases: TGTGCCAGCAGCGCCGGGGGGCGCGGTGAAAAACTGTTTTTT.

This clone has just a few counts. The genes are TRBV11-3 and TRBJ2-3, with TRBD2 identical over 7 bases. Germline CDR1 is SGHNT and CDR2 is YENEEA. The CDR3 covers 14 residues. V lost 5 bases and J lost 3; bases outside the gene matches: 5. The CDR3 bases are TGTGCCAGCAGCCTGACTAGCTCTACAGATACGCAGTATTTT. Its protein product is CASSLTSSTDTQYF.

This clone was observed once. The chain employs TRBV4-1 and TRBJ2-1; weak D call: TRBD2 (6 bases). Germline assignment: CDR1 MGHRA and CDR2 YSYEKL. V dropped 4 bases and J dropped 3 bases, with 13 bases sitting between them. This CDR3 contains 15 residues. CDR3 residues: CASSPSLGGYNEQFF. The CDR3 DNA follows: TGCGCCAGCAGCCCCTCTCTGGGAGGCTACAATGAGCAGTTCTTC.

The rearrangement uses TRBV5-6 and TRBJ2-1; perhaps TRBD2 as D (7 bases). This CDR3 has 14 amino acids. V was shortened by 4 bases and J by 13 bases, with 21 bases between the two germline ends. CDR1 is SGHDT, CDR2 YYEEEE, per germline. CDR3 sequence (DNA): TGTGCCAGCAGCCTCCAGGGGATTACTAGCGCCCAGTTCTTC. Translating it yields CASSLQGITSAQFF.

This clone was observed a single time. The V and J genes are TRBV23-1 and TRBJ1-1; D call uncertain. TRBV23-1 is an ORF, and what it does is uncertain. This CDR3 has 14 amino acids. V was trimmed by 0 bases and J by 9 bases, leaving 14 bases between them. The CDR3: CASSQSVGQPQAFF. For the CDR3, the DNA is TGCGCCAGCAGTCAATCAGTGGGCCAACCTCAAGCTTTCTTT.

V and J are TRBV7-6 and TRBJ2-3; 7 bases agree with TRBD1. CDR1 is SGHVS, CDR2 FNYEAQ, per germline. The CDR3 has 15 residues. After removal of 5 bases from V and 1 base from J, the junction contained 6 bases not matched to a gene. The CDR3 region is CASSLTTGGTDTQYF. Written as DNA, the CDR3 is TGTGCCAGCAGCCTAACCACAGGGGGCACAGATACGCAGTATTTT.

This sequence joins TRBV7-3 and TRBJ2-7; 7 bases map to TRBD1. Germline V CDR1 and CDR2: SGHTA, FQGTGA. The CDR3 is 14 amino acids. V lost 4 bases to trimming and J lost 3 bases; unmatched junction nucleotides: 6. The CDR3 loop is CASSSATGSYEQYF. CDR3 nucleotides: TGTGCCAGCAGCTCCGCGACAGGGAGCTACGAGCAGTACTTC.

On this clone: Germline and junction disagree at one end, which may indicate a read error. This sequence joins TRBV10-3 and TRBJ2-1; D gene uncertain. The CDR3 spans 14 residues. Germline CDR1 and CDR2: ENHRY and SYGVKD. The CDR3 sequence is CATSATTTYNEQFF. The CDR3 region has the DNA TGTGCCACCAGTGCAACCACCACATACAATGAGCAGTTCTTC.

This clone showed up just once. The gene calls are TRBV7-9 and TRBJ1-2; TRBD1 might be the D (5 bases). The CDR3 loop spans 14 amino acids. CDR1 is SEHNR and CDR2 is FQNEAQ in the germline V gene (reference sequence). The ends were cut back, 5 bases at V and 8 bases at J, with 18 bases in the middle. CDR3 in DNA: TGTGCCAGCAGCCTCCCCGGGACCGTCTGGGGCTACACCTTC. It encodes CASSLPGTVWGYTF.

The V and J genes are TRBV9 and TRBJ1-5, with a possible D match to TRBD1 (6 bases). Per the germline V gene, CDR1 is SGDLS and CDR2 is YYNGEE. CDR3 length: 14 residues. Deletions cut 3 bases from V and 7 bases from J, with 14 bases between. In DNA, the CDR3 is TGTGCCAGCAGCGCTTGGGAGGGGGACCAGCCCCAGCATTTT. Protein product: CASSAWEGDQPQHF.

The genes are TRBV5-4 and TRBJ1-2; 10 bases align to TRBD1. There are 14 residues in the CDR3. V lost 4 bases to trimming and J lost 2 bases; unmatched junction nucleotides: 2. The germline V gene encodes CDR1 SGHNT and CDR2 YYREEE (reference sequence). The CDR3 loop is CASSVDRGNYGYTF. CDR3 bases: TGTGCCAGCAGCGTGGACAGGGGGAACTATGGCTACACCTTC.

V is TRBV9 and J is TRBJ1-3; D is perhaps TRBD1 (6 bases). V was shortened by 4 bases and J by 1 base, with 9 bases between the two germline ends. This CDR3 has 14 residues. The V gene's germline CDR1 is SGDLS and CDR2 YYNGEE. The CDR3 region has the DNA TGTGCCAGCAGCTCAACAGGGTCTGGAAACACCATATATTTT. It is translated as CASSSTGSGNTIYF.

The J gene is TRBJ1-4, the V gene TRBV9; weak D call: TRBD1 (6 bases). This CDR3 contains 15 residues. Germline CDR1 and CDR2: SGDLS and YYNGEE. The V end was cut by 4 bases, the J end by 5 bases, with 15 bases between. DNA for the CDR3: TGTGCCAGCAGCTCCCAGACAGGTCTAAATGAAAAACTGTTTTTT. This encodes CASSSQTGLNEKLFF.

The chain joins TRBV2 to TRBJ2-1, with 9 bases aligning to TRBD2. The J segment lost 6 bases and the V segment lost 6 bases, leaving 3 bases of the junction unmatched. CDR3 length equals 13 residues. CDR1 SNHLY and CDR2 FYNNEI come from the germline V gene. The chain's CDR3 is CASRLAGINEQFF. CDR3 DNA sequence: TGTGCCAGCAGGCTAGCGGGAATCAATGAGCAGTTCTTC. Full variable domain (remainder filled in from reference TRBV2 and TRBJ2-1): EPEVTQTPSHQVTQMGQEVILRCVPISNHLYFYWYRQILGQKVEFLVSFYNNEISEKSEIFDDQFSVERPDGSNFTLKIRSTKLEDSAMYFCASRLAGINEQFFGPGTRLTVL.

The rearrangement uses TRBV2 and TRBJ2-7; 12 bases are shared with TRBD2. V lost 2 bases to trimming and J lost 10 bases; unmatched junction nucleotides: 12. Germline V gene data show CDR1 as SNHLY and CDR2 as FYNNEI. The CDR3 extends over 16 amino acids. This CDR3 is CASSEWTSGIRVDQYF. For the CDR3, the DNA is TGTGCCAGCAGTGAATGGACTAGCGGGATCCGGGTGGACCAGTACTTC.

The chain couples TRBV28 to TRBJ1-5; D perhaps matches TRBD1 (5 bases). CDR3 size: 14 residues. CDR1 MDHEN and CDR2 SYDVKM come from the germline V gene. The V end was cut by 7 bases, the J end by 9 bases, with 19 bases between. The CDR3 here is CASTPGRGERPQHF. CDR3 DNA: TGTGCCAGCACCCCCGGGAGGGGCGAGCGGCCCCAGCATTTT.

This clone was observed a handful of times. The chain is built from TRBV7-7 and TRBJ2-1, with 15 nucleotides matching TRBD2. V shed 4 bases and J 9 bases; nucleotides not matched to a gene: 1. The CDR3 length is 14 residues. Germline V gene lookup returns CDR1 SSHAT and CDR2 FNYEAQ (reference sequence). CDR3 in amino acids: CASSSGLAGGEQFF. For the CDR3, the DNA is TGTGCCAGCAGCTCGGGACTAGCGGGAGGTGAGCAGTTCTTC.

The chain recombines TRBV19 with TRBJ1-1; TRBD1 matches 7 bases. Germline assignment: CDR1 LNHDA and CDR2 SQIVND (reference sequence). The J segment lost 0 bases and the V segment lost 5 bases, leaving 9 bases of the junction unmatched. The CDR3 contains 16 residues. The CDR3 coding sequence is TGTGCCAGTAGTGCCGGACAGGCCCCCATGAACACTGAAGCTTTCTTT. It translates to CASSAGQAPMNTEAFF.